A selection of T cell receptor beta chains follows, all from one sample in a study of CD4+ T cells in melanoma. The method was immunoSEQ multiplex PCR; TCRdb's version includes in-frame clones alone and lacks a portion of them. Among more than 13,000 clones listed, roughly 66% were seen once. The sequenced sample consisted of cells from a culture (not recorded whether cultured in vitro). These receptors were obtained from a human donor with melanoma. Both conserved end residues are part of each CDR3. D genes are given only for firm matches. The size entry is marked missing in some rows and otherwise reads once, few, many or a size class.

abundance,v_gene,j_gene,d_gene,CDR3aa,CDR3nt
few,TRBV9,TRBJ1-1,NA,CASSVDAYTEAFF,TGTGCCAGCAGCGTAGACGCCTACACTGAAGCTTTCTTT
NA,TRBV6-5,TRBJ1-2,NA,CASSYSSQSGLGYTF,TGTGCCAGCAGTTATTCTAGCCAGTCCGGATTGGGCTACACCTTC
NA,TRBV7-9,TRBJ2-1,NA,CASSPLWAGANNEQFF,TGTGCCAGCAGCCCCCTCTGGGCGGGGGCTAACAATGAGCAGTTCTTC
NA,TRBV6-5,TRBJ2-3,TRBD2,CASSLAGGRTDTQYF,TGTGCCAGCAGTTTAGCGGGGGGAAGGACAGATACGCAGTATTTT
NA,TRBV4-1,TRBJ2-2,TRBD2,CASSHLLGGTGELFF,TGCGCCAGCAGCCATCTTTTGGGAGGGACCGGGGAGCTGTTTTTT
NA,TRBV4-2,TRBJ2-2,TRBD2,CASSQDPLAGENTGELFF,TGTGCCAGCAGCCAAGACCCACTAGCGGGGGAGAACACCGGGGAGCTGTTTTTT
NA,TRBV29-1,TRBJ2-1,NA,CSVGVSYNEQFF,TGCAGCGTTGGGGTCTCCTACAATGAGCAGTTCTTC
NA,TRBV7-9,TRBJ1-2,TRBD1,CATRQGQMDGYTF,TGTGCCACCCGACAGGGCCAAATGGATGGCTACACCTTC
NA,TRBV18,TRBJ1-1,NA,CASSPSWNTEAFF,TGTGCCAGCTCACCATCCTGGAACACTGAAGCTTTCTTT
NA,TRBV6-5,TRBJ2-4,NA,CASSASVGAKNIQYF,TGTGCCAGCAGTGCTAGCGTCGGCGCCAAAAACATTCAGTACTTC
NA,TRBV7-9,TRBJ2-5,TRBD2,CASSLATSGEPRETQYF,TGTGCCAGCAGCTTAGCGACCAGCGGGGAACCCCGTGAGACCCAGTACTTC
few,TRBV7-2,TRBJ1-6,NA,CASSSQGPPNSPLHF,TGTGCCAGCAGCTCCCAAGGGCCCCCAAATTCACCCCTCCACTTT
NA,TRBV6-5,TRBJ1-4,NA,CASSYSGGREKLFF,TGTGCCAGCAGTTACTCCGGGGGACGTGAAAAACTGTTTTTT
NA,TRBV6-5,TRBJ1-2,NA,CASFGVGGWKRDYTF,TGTGCCAGCTTTGGGGTGGGGGGATGGAAGAGGGATTACACCTTC
NA,TRBV7-9,TRBJ1-2,NA,CASSLKPQGYTF,TGTGCCAGCAGCTTAAAGCCCCAGGGCTACACCTTC
NA,TRBV18,TRBJ2-3,TRBD1,CASSLGTGDTQYF,TGTGCCAGCTCACTCGGGACAGGGGATACGCAGTATTTT
NA,TRBV5-1,TRBJ2-1,NA,CASSFRGGQGGSYNEQFF,TGCGCCAGCAGCTTCCGGGGGGGACAGGGCGGCTCCTACAATGAGCAGTTCTTC
NA,TRBV2,TRBJ2-1,NA,CASSLDRRGINEQFF,TGTGCCAGCAGTTTGGACAGGAGGGGAATCAATGAGCAGTTCTTC
NA,TRBV9,TRBJ2-1,NA,CASSVGGSFYNEQFF,TGTGCCAGCAGCGTAGGGGGGAGTTTTTACAATGAGCAGTTCTTC
NA,TRBV4-2,TRBJ1-2,NA,CASSRGGDSLYGYTF,TGTGCCAGCAGCCGGGGGGGAGACTCATTGTATGGCTACACCTTC
NA,TRBV5-1,TRBJ1-1,NA,CASSLEGENTEAFF,TGCGCCAGCAGCTTGGAGGGAGAGAACACTGAAGCTTTCTTT
few,TRBV11-2,TRBJ2-2,TRBD2,CASTQRGGGGVQGGELFF,TGTGCCAGCACCCAACGCGGAGGCGGGGGGGTCCAGGGCGGGGAGCTGTTTTTT
NA,TRBV7-7,TRBJ2-3,NA,CASSPGSRDTQYF,TGTGCCAGCAGCCCCGGCAGCCGTGATACGCAGTATTTT
NA,TRBV4-1,TRBJ2-7,NA,CASSQDYSIAYEQYF,TGCGCCAGCAGCCAAGATTACAGTATAGCCTACGAGCAGTACTTC
NA,TRBV10-3,TRBJ2-1,TRBD2,CAISAGTSGGAGEQFF,TGTGCCATCAGTGCCGGGACTAGCGGGGGGGCAGGTGAGCAGTTCTTC
few,TRBV18,TRBJ2-5,NA,CASSRTLETQYF,TGTGCCAGCTCACGTACCCTAGAGACCCAGTACTTC
NA,TRBV6-1,TRBJ1-1,NA,CASTEGRAEAFF,TGTGCCAGCACCGAGGGCAGGGCTGAAGCTTTCTTT
NA,TRBV19,TRBJ2-6,NA,CASSKLIQASSGANVLTF,TGTGCCAGTAGTAAACTTATCCAGGCAAGCTCTGGGGCCAACGTCCTGACTTTC
few,TRBV4-2,TRBJ1-4,NA,CASSPPPDHEKLFF,TGTGCCAGCAGCCCCCCCCCGGATCATGAAAAACTGTTTTTT
NA,TRBV4-1,TRBJ2-5,TRBD1,CASSRGGRGFGETQYF,TGCGCCAGCAGCCGAGGTGGCAGGGGGTTCGGGGAGACCCAGTACTTC
few,TRBV6-1,TRBJ1-2,NA,CASRLTDGYTF,TGTGCCAGCAGGCTCACGGATGGCTACACCTTC
NA,TRBV30,TRBJ1-6,NA,CAWSKSGLGVSPLHF,TGTGCCTGGAGCAAGTCGGGCCTCGGTGTGTCACCCCTCCACTTT
NA,TRBV9,TRBJ2-1,NA,CASSVRVLSWGSYNEQFF,TGTGCCAGCAGCGTACGGGTACTAAGTTGGGGCTCCTACAATGAGCAGTTCTTC
few,TRBV19,TRBJ1-2,NA,CASKAHTNYGYTF,TGTGCCAGTAAGGCTCACACCAACTATGGCTACACCTTC
NA,TRBV18,TRBJ2-7,NA,CASSLTTGEDEQYF,TGTGCCAGCTCACTGACAACGGGGGAGGACGAGCAGTACTTC
once,TRBV19,TRBJ1-2,NA,CASSSALGRSNYGYTF,TGTGCCAGTAGTTCCGCGTTAGGGAGATCCAACTATGGCTACACCTTC
NA,TRBV7-8,TRBJ2-7,TRBD2,CASSLGGGDPYEQYF,TGTGCCAGCTCCCTTGGCGGGGGGGACCCCTACGAGCAGTACTTC
NA,TRBV7-2,TRBJ2-7,TRBD2,CASSTRLGAGATYEQYF,TGTGCCAGCAGCACACGCCTGGGAGCGGGGGCCACCTACGAGCAGTACTTC
NA,TRBV29-1,TRBJ2-7,TRBD1,CSVVRLGGGEQYF,TGCAGCGTTGTTCGGCTAGGGGGCGGCGAGCAGTACTTC
NA,TRBV5-5,TRBJ1-5,TRBD1,CASSSDRGRQPQHF,TGTGCCAGCAGTTCGGACAGGGGGCGTCAGCCCCAGCATTTT
NA,TRBV7-3,TRBJ1-1,NA,CASSLGRVGDTEAFF,TGTGCCAGCAGCTTGGGTCGGGTGGGGGACACTGAAGCTTTCTTT
NA,TRBV2,TRBJ2-2,TRBD1,CASSRQGAGELFF,TGTGCCAGCAGCCGACAGGGGGCCGGGGAGCTGTTTTTT
NA,TRBV6-1,TRBJ1-1,NA,CASSDWWSLNTEAFF,TGTGCCAGCAGTGACTGGTGGAGTTTGAACACTGAAGCTTTCTTT
NA,TRBV2,TRBJ2-5,TRBD2,CASRKGLAARETQYF,TGTGCCAGCAGGAAGGGACTAGCGGCCCGAGAGACCCAGTACTTC
NA,TRBV28,TRBJ1-2,NA,CASRDTGYYTF,TGTGCCAGCCGGGACACGGGGTACTACACCTTC
NA,TRBV19,TRBJ1-2,NA,CASSIRGSSGDTF,TGTGCCAGTAGTATCCGGGGGAGTTCCGGGGACACCTTC
NA,TRBV18,TRBJ2-5,TRBD2,CASSPGLELTQYF,TGTGCCAGCTCACCCGGACTAGAGCTGACCCAGTACTTC
NA,TRBV5-4,TRBJ2-3,NA,CASSLAVGQGGDTQYF,TGTGCCAGCAGCTTGGCCGTCGGGCAGGGTGGAGATACGCAGTATTTT
NA,TRBV6-5,TRBJ1-3,NA,CASSYLGAGNTIYF,TGTGCCAGCAGTTATTTAGGAGCTGGAAACACCATATATTTT
NA,TRBV6-5,TRBJ2-5,NA,CASSYSTVETQYF,TGTGCCAGCAGTTACTCGACGGTTGAGACCCAGTACTTC
once,TRBV6-5,TRBJ1-5,NA,CASNPDRSNQPQHF,TGTGCCAGCAATCCGGACAGAAGCAATCAGCCCCAGCATTTT
NA,TRBV11-2,TRBJ2-1,TRBD2,CASTERGWYNEQFF,TGTGCCAGCACGGAGCGGGGATGGTACAATGAGCAGTTCTTC
NA,TRBV2,TRBJ2-5,NA,CASRQVWPETQYF,TGTGCCAGCAGGCAGGTCTGGCCCGAGACCCAGTACTTC
NA,TRBV5-6,TRBJ2-3,TRBD2,CASSFGLAGVPDTQYF,TGTGCCAGCAGCTTCGGTCTAGCGGGGGTTCCAGATACGCAGTATTTT
NA,TRBV5-1,TRBJ2-7,NA,CASSFEGKTYEQYF,TGCGCCAGCAGCTTTGAGGGAAAGACCTACGAGCAGTACTTC
NA,TRBV30,TRBJ1-3,NA,CAWSYTSGNTIYF,TGTGCCTGGAGTTATACGTCTGGAAACACCATATATTTT
NA,TRBV5-1,TRBJ2-5,NA,CASSSRPFRGAETQYF,TGCGCCAGCAGCTCCCGTCCGTTTAGGGGCGCAGAGACCCAGTACTTC
NA,TRBV5-1,TRBJ1-2,NA,CASSLAEDGYTF,TGCGCCAGCAGCTTGGCCGAGGATGGCTACACCTTC